The 21 T cell receptor beta chains given below trace back to one sample, sequenced in a study of blood T cell repertoires in COVID-19. Only in-frame clones appear in the TCRdb table, and some are missing; sequencing was by immunoSEQ multiplex PCR. The table shows 200,000 to 250,000 clones, with approximately 84% occurring only once. Material for sequencing was peripheral blood. Receptors were obtained from a man in his fifties or sixties with acute or convalescent COVID-19.

This clone was found once. This chain links TRBV7-9 with TRBJ1-1, with 9 positions matching TRBD1. The CDR3 consists of 18 residues. With V trimmed by 4 bases and J by 5 bases, 17 bases remained unmatched. Per germline, CDR1 SEHNR and CDR2 FQNEAQ (reference sequence). The chain's CDR3 is CASSSVPGQGGLGTEAFF. The CDR3 nucleotides read TGTGCCAGCAGCTCCGTCCCGGGACAGGGAGGTTTGGGTACTGAAGCTTTCTTT.

The DNA of the CDR3 is TGTGCCAGTAGCCACAGGGGGGAGAACACTGAAGCTTTCTTT. Translation gives CASSHRGENTEAFF. The chain is built from TRBV19 and TRBJ1-1, with 8 bases fitting TRBD1. The CDR3 sequence is 14 residues long. Unmatched junction bases numbered 4, after V lost 6 bases and J lost 1 base. Germline V gives CDR1 LNHDA, CDR2 SQIVND (reference sequence).

The chain combines TRBV27 with TRBJ2-7; 7 bases are a match to TRBD2. The CDR3 contains 13 residues. J lost 2 bases, V lost 5 bases, and 3 bases had no gene match. CDR1 MNHEY and CDR2 SMNVEV come from the germline V gene (reference sequence). CDR3 sequence (DNA): TGTGCCAGCAGTCGGGCGGGGGCCTACGAGCAGTACTTC. Its protein is CASSRAGAYEQYF.

The chain combines TRBV6-5 with TRBJ2-3; 10 bases match TRBD2. Germline CDR1 and CDR2: MNHEY and SVGAGI. The trim removed 7 bases at V and 1 base at J, leaving 5 bases unmatched. The CDR3 covers 15 residues. The DNA of the CDR3 is TGTGCCAGCACCGGAGGGACTAGCGGCACAGATACGCAGTATTTT. Its translation: CASTGGTSGTDTQYF.

The J gene is TRBJ1-4, the V gene TRBV27; TRBD1 agrees at 9 bases. Germline CDR1 reads MNHEY; CDR2 reads SMNVEV (reference sequence). The V segment lost 4 bases and the J segment 8 bases; nucleotides outside the gene matches: 11. CDR3 size: 16 residues. CDR3 nucleotides: TGTGCCAGCAGTTCCAATCCGGGACAGGGAGAAGAAAAACTGTTTTTT. This translates into CASSSNPGQGEEKLFF.

The chain has TRBV15 and TRBJ1-2; 8 bases agree with TRBD1. V dropped 0 bases and J dropped 7; count of bases not matched to a gene: 7. CDR1 and CDR2 from the germline V gene are LNHNV and YYDKDF (reference sequence). The CDR3 loop spans 15 amino acids. The CDR3 sequence is CATSRDRHRGGGYTF. In nucleotides, the CDR3 is TGTGCCACCAGCAGAGATAGGCACAGGGGGGGTGGCTACACCTTC.

The V and J genes are TRBV27 and TRBJ1-4; D remains unclear. This CDR3 spans 14 amino acids. CDR1 is MNHEY and CDR2 is SMNVEV in the germline V gene (reference sequence). Deletions cut 7 bases from V and 5 bases from J, with 14 bases between. The CDR3 region is CASTRRGANEKLFF. CDR3 in DNA: TGTGCCAGCACCAGGCGGGGAGCAAATGAAAAACTGTTTTTT.

The V gene is TRBV4-1, the J gene TRBJ2-7, with 7 bases matching TRBD1. The CDR3 is made up of 19 amino acids. V was pared by 1 base and J by 0 bases, with 15 bases of the junction left unmatched. Germline assignment: CDR1 MGHRA and CDR2 YSYEKL. The CDR3 nucleotides are TGCGCCAGCAGCCAAGGCCCGAATGTGATCAGGGGGAGCTCCTACGAGCAGTACTTC. This encodes CASSQGPNVIRGSSYEQYF.

J is TRBJ1-2 and V is TRBV5-3; D is undetermined. TRBV5-3 is annotated as an ORF whose role is uncertain. Deletions cut 0 bases from V and 2 bases from J, with 14 bases between. This CDR3 comprises 16 residues. In DNA form, the CDR3 reads TGTGCCAGAAGCTTGGCCCAAGGCAGGCCGAACTATGGCTACACCTTC. Translation gives CARSLAQGRPNYGYTF.

The chain uses TRBV6-5 and TRBJ1-2; 7 nucleotides match TRBD1. This CDR3 is built from 13 residues. Unmatched junction bases numbered 3, after V lost 4 bases and J lost 4 bases. Germline CDR1 and CDR2: MNHEY and SVGAGI. The chain's CDR3 is CASSFRDSYGYTF. The CDR3 region has the DNA TGTGCCAGCAGTTTTCGGGACAGCTATGGCTACACCTTC.

The rearrangement joins TRBV7-9 to TRBJ2-7, with 13 bases that match TRBD2. The V segment lost 5 bases and the J segment 3 bases; nucleotides outside the gene matches: 4. Germline V gives CDR1 SEHNR, CDR2 FQNEAQ (reference sequence). CDR3 length: 15 amino acids. CDR3 loop: CASSGLAGDFYEQYF. The CDR3 region has the DNA TGTGCCAGCAGCGGACTAGCGGGAGATTTCTACGAGCAGTACTTC.

The rearrangement joins TRBV3-1 (or the pseudogene TRBV3-2) to TRBJ1-2; D might be TRBD1 (5 bases). Trimming pared 1 base from V and 7 bases from J, leaving 13 bases between. This CDR3 region has 14 residues. Germline CDR1 and CDR2: LGHDT and YNNKEL (reference sequence). CDR3 sequence reads: CASSQVRKRGGYTF. The CDR3 DNA follows: TGTGCCAGCAGCCAAGTAAGAAAAAGGGGTGGCTACACCTTC.

Here the CDR3 DNA reads TGCAGCGTTGATTTACATCCGGAGACCCAGTACTTC. Its protein product is CSVDLHPETQYF. This chain links TRBV29-1 with TRBJ2-5; D remains unclear. The CDR3 is made up of 12 amino acids. Trimming left V 3 bases short and J 5 bases short, with 10 bases between. Germline V gene lookup returns CDR1 SQVTM and CDR2 ANQGSEA.

J is TRBJ2-7 and V is TRBV19, with a tentative D call TRBD2 (5 bases). Germline V gene data show CDR1 as LNHDA and CDR2 as SQIVND (reference sequence). V was pared by 0 bases and J by 6 bases, with 15 bases between. This CDR3 spans 15 amino acids. In DNA, the CDR3 is TGTGCCAGTAGTATAGATGCACTCCGGGGATTCGAGCAGTACTTC. This codes for CASSIDALRGFEQYF.

This clone is a singleton in its sample. This chain joins TRBV5-1 and TRBJ2-7, with 8 bases identical to TRBD1. This CDR3 has 13 amino acids. Germline V gene lookup returns CDR1 SGHRS and CDR2 YFSETQ. Germline trimming cut 4 bases from V and 7 bases from J; bases unmatched to any gene: 7. The CDR3, as DNA: TGCGCCAGCAGCGCACAACAGGGGGGAGAGCAGTACTTC. Its translation: CASSAQQGGEQYF.

The chain links TRBV13 to TRBJ1-6; TRBD1 agrees at 7 bases. CDR3 size: 17 residues. Germline V lookup: CDR1 PRHDT, CDR2 FYEKMQ (reference sequence). The V and J ends lost 5 bases and 10 bases, in that order; junction bases with no gene match: 17. CDR3 sequence reads: CASSPAGQSIGGSPLHF. CDR3 nucleotide sequence: TGTGCCAGCAGCCCCGCGGGACAGTCAATAGGCGGATCACCCCTCCACTTT.

The V call is TRBV9, the J call TRBJ2-1; 12 nucleotides align to TRBD2. The junction had 5 bases not matched to a gene; V was cut back by 4 bases and J by 9 bases. Germline CDR1 SGDLS, CDR2 YYNGEE. This CDR3 has 14 residues. The CDR3 sequence: CASSLAGGSGEQFF. The CDR3 region has the DNA TGTGCCAGCAGCCTAGCGGGGGGGTCCGGTGAGCAGTTCTTC.

This clone was observed once. V gene TRBV18 combines with J gene TRBJ2-7, with 10 bases fitting TRBD1. Trimming removed 4 bases from V and 3 bases from J; junction bases left unmatched: 6. Germline lookup yields CDR1 KGHSH and CDR2 LQKENI. The CDR3 extends over 15 amino acids. The CDR3 DNA reads TGTGCCAGCTCACAGACAGGGGGCGCGGGCTACGAGCAGTACTTC. Translating gives CASSQTGGAGYEQYF.

The genes are TRBV5-1 and TRBJ1-1, with D maybe TRBD1 (5 bases). There are 14 residues in the CDR3. Between the trimmed V and J ends, which lost 0 bases and 1 base, there was a span of 7 bases. CDR1 is SGHRS and CDR2 is YFSETQ in the germline V gene. The CDR3 here is CASSLGQPNTEAFF. CDR3 nucleotide sequence: TGCGCCAGCAGCTTGGGACAGCCGAACACTGAAGCTTTCTTT.

The chain uses TRBV19 and TRBJ1-2; 7 bases map to TRBD1. Germline trimming cut 1 base from V and 2 bases from J; bases unmatched to any gene: 7. The CDR3 sequence is 16 residues long. Germline CDR1 and CDR2: LNHDA and SQIVND (reference sequence). The CDR3, as DNA: TGTGCCAGTAGTATAGTCTTGACAGGGAGCAACTATGGCTACACCTTC. Amino acids: CASSIVLTGSNYGYTF.

The genes are TRBV20-1 and TRBJ2-7; TRBD2 is a possible D gene (6 bases). Looked up from germline, CDR1 is DFQATT and CDR2 is SNEGSKA (reference sequence). V was shortened by 6 bases and J by 5 bases, with 11 bases between the two germline ends. This CDR3 has 11 amino acids. The CDR3 nucleotides read TGCAGTGCCCTTGCGGGGCACGAGCAGTACTTC. It translates to CSALAGHEQYF.